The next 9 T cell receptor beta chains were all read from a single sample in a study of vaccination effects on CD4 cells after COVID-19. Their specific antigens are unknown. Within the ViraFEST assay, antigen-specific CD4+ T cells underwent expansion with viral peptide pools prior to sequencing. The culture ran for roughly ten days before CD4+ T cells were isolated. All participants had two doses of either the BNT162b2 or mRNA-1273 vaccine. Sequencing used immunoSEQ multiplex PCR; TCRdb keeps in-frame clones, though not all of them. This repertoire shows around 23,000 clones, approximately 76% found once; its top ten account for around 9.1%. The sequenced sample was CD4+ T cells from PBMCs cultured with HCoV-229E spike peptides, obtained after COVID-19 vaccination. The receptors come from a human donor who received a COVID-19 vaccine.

The CDR3 region is CASSSPRYRGNQPQHF. The DNA for the CDR3 is TGTGCCAGCAGCTCCCCTCGGTACAGGGGCAATCAGCCCCAGCATTTT. The J gene is TRBJ1-5, the V gene TRBV7-9, with D perhaps matching TRBD1 (6 bases). V lost 4 bases to trimming and J lost 2 bases, with 15 bases between them. CDR1 is SEHNR, CDR2 FQNEAQ, per germline (reference sequence). The CDR3 is 16 amino acids.

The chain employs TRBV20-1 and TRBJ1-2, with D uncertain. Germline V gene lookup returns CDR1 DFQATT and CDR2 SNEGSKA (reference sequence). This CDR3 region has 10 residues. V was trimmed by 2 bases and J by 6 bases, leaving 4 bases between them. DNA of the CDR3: TGCAGTGCTAGAACAGATGGCTACACCTTC. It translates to CSARTDGYTF.

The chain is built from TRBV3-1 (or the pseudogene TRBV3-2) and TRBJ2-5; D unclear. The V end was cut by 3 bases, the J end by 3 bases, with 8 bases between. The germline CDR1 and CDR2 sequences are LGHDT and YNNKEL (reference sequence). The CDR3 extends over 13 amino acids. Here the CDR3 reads CASSQGLKETQYF. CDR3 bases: TGTGCCAGCAGCCAGGGCTTAAAAGAGACCCAGTACTTC.

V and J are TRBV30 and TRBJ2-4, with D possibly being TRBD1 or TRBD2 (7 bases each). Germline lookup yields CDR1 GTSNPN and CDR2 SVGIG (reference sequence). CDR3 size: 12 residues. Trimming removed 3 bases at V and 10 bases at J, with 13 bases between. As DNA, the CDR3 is TGTGCCTGGAGCGGGGGGACAGCTATTCAGTACTTC. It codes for CAWSGGTAIQYF.

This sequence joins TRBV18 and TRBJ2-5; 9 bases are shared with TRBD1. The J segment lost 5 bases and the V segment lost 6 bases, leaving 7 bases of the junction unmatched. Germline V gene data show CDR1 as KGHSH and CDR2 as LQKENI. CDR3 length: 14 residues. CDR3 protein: CASSPTGGWETQYF. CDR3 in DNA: TGTGCCAGCTCCCCCACAGGGGGCTGGGAGACCCAGTACTTC.

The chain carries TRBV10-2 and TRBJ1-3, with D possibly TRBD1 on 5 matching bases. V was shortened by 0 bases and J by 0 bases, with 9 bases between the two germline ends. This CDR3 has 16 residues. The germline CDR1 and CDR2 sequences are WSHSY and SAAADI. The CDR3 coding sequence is TGCGCCAGCAGTGAGTCGGGGACCAGCTCTGGAAACACCATATATTTT. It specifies CASSESGTSSGNTIYF.

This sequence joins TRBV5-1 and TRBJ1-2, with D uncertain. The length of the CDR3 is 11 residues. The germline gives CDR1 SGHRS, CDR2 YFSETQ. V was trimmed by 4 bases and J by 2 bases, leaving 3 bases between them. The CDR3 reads CASSDNYGYTF. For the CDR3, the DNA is TGCGCCAGCAGCGACAACTATGGCTACACCTTC. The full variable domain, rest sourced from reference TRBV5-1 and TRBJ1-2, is KAGVTQTPRYLIKTRGQQVTLSCSPISGHRSVSWYQQTPGQGLQFLFEYFSETQRNKGNFPGRFSGRQFSNSRSEMNVSTLELGDSALYLCASSDNYGYTFGSGTRLTVV.

The CDR3 sequence is CASSLTRRETQYF. CDR3 DNA sequence: TGTGCCAGCAGCTTGACCCGTAGGGAGACCCAGTACTTC. This chain links TRBV5-6 with TRBJ2-5; D not certain. CDR1 SGHDT and CDR2 YYEEEE come from the germline V gene. The CDR3 sequence is 13 residues long. The V end lost 1 base, the J end lost 5 bases, and 9 bases lay between the germline ends.

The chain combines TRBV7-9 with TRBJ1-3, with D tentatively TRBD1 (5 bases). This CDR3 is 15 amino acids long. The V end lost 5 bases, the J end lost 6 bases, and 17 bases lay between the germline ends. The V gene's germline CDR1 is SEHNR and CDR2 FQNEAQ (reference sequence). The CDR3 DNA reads TGTGCCAGCAGCCCCCCGGGGGGAGAGATAAACACCATATATTTT. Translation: CASSPPGGEINTIYF.